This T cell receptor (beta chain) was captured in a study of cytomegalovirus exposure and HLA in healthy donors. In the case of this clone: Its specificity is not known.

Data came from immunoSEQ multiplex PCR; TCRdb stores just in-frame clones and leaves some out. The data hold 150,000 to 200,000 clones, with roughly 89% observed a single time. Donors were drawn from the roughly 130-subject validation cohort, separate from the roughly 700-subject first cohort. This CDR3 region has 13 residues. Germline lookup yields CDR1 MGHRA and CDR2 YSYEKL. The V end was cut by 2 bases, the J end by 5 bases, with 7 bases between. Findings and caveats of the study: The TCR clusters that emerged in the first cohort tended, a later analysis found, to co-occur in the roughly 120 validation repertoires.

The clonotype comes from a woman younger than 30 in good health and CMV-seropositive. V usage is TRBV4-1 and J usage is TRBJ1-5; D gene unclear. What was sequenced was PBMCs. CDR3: CASSQQQYQPQHF. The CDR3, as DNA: TGCGCCAGCAGCCAACAACAATATCAGCCCCAGCATTTT.